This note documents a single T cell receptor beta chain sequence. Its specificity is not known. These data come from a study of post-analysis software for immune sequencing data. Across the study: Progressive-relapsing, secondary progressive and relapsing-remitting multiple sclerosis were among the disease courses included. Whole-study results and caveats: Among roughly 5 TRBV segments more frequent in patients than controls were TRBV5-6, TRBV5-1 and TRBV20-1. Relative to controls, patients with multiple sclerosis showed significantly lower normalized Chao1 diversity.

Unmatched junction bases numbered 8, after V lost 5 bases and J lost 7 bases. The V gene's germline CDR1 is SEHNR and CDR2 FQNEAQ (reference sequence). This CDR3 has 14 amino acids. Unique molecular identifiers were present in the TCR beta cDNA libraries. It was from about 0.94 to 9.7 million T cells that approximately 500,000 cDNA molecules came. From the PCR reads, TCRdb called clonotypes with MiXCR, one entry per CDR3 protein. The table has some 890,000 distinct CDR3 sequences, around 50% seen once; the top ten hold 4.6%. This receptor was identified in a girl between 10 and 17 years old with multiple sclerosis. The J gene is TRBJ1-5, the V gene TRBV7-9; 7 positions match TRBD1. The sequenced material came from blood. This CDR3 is CASSHTGVGQPQHF. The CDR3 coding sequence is TGTGCCAGCAGCCATACAGGGGTAGGGCAGCCCCAGCATTTT.